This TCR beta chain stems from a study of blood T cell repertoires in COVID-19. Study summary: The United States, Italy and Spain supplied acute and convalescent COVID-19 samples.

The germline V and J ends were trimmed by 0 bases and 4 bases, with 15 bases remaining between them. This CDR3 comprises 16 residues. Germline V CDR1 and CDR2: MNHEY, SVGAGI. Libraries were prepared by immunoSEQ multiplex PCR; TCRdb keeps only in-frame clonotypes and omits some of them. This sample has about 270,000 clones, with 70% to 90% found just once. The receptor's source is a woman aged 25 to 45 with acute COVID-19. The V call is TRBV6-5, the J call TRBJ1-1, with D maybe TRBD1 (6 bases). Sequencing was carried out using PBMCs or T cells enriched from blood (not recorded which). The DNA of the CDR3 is TGTGCCAGCAGTTACTCATTTCAGGGGTGGAGCACTGAAGCTTTCTTT. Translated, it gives CASSYSFQGWSTEAFF.